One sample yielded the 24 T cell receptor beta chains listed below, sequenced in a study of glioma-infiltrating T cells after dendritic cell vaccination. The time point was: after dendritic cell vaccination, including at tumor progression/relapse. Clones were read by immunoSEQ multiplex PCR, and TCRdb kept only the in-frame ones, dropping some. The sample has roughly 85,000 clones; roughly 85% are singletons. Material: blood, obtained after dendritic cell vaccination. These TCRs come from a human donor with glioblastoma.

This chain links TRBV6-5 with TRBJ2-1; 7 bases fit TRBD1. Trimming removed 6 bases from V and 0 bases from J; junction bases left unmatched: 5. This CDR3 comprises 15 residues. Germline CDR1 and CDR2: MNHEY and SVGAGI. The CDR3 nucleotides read TGTGCCAGCAGCTTGGGACAGAGCTCCTACAATGAGCAGTTCTTC. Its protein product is CASSLGQSSYNEQFF.

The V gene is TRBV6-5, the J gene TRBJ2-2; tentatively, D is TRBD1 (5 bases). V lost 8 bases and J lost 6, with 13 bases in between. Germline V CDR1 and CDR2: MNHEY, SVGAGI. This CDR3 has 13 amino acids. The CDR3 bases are TGTGCCAGCTTTACTTTGGGGCCCGGGGAGCTGTTTTTT. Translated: CASFTLGPGELFF.

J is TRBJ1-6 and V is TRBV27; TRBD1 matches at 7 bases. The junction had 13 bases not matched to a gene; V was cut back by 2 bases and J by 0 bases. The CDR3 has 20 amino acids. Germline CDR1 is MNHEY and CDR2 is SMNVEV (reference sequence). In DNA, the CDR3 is TGTGCCAGCAGTTTAAGGGGGCGCGATCCAACGAGCTCCTATAATTCACCCCTCCACTTT. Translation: CASSLRGRDPTSSYNSPLHF.

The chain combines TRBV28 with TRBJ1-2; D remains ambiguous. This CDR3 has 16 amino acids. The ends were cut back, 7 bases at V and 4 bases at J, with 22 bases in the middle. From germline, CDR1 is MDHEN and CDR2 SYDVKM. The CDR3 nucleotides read TGTGCCAGCACCATACCCTGGTCCTCTAACTCCTATGGCTACACCTTC. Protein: CASTIPWSSNSYGYTF.

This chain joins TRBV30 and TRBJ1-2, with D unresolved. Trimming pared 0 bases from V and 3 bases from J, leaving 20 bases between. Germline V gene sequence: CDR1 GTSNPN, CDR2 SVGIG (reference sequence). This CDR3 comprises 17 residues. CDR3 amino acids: CAWSVMGDILNDYGYTF. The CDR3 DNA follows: TGTGCCTGGAGTGTAATGGGTGACATATTAAATGACTATGGCTACACCTTC.

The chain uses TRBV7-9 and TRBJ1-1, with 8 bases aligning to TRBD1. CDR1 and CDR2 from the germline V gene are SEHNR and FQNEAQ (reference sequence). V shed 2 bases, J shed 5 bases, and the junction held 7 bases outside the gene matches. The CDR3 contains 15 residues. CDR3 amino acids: CASSLSGQGFTEAFF. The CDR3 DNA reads TGTGCCAGCAGCTTAAGTGGACAGGGTTTTACTGAAGCTTTCTTT.

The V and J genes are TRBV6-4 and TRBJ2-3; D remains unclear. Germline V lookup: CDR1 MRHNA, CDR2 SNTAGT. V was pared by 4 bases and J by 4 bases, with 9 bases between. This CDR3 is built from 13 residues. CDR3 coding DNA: TGTGCCAGCAGTGGGCAGGTTGCAGATACGCAGTATTTT. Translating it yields CASSGQVADTQYF.

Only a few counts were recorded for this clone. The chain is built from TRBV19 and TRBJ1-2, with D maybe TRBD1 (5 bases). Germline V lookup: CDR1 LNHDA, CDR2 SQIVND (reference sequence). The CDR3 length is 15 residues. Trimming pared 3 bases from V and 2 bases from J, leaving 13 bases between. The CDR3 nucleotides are TGTGCCAGTAGTATCCTGGGGGGAACCAACTATGGCTACACCTTC. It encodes CASSILGGTNYGYTF.

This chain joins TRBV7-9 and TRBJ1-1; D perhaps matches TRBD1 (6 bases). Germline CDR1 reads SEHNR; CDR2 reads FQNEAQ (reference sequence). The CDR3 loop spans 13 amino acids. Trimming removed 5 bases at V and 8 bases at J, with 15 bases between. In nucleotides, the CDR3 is TGTGCCAGCAGCCCGGACAGTCCCCCCGAAGCTTTCTTT. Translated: CASSPDSPPEAFF.

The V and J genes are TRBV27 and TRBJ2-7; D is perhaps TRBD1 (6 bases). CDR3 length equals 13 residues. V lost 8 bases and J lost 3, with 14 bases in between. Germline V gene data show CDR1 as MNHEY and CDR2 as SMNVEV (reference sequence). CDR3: CASGGHGVYEQYF. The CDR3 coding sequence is TGTGCCAGCGGGGGACACGGAGTCTACGAGCAGTACTTC.

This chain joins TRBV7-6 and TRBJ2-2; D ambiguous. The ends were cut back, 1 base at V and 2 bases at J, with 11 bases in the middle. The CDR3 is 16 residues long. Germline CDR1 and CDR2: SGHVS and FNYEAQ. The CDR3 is CASSLVSPRNTGELFF. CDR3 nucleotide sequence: TGTGCCAGCAGCTTAGTATCTCCGAGAAACACCGGGGAGCTGTTTTTT.

The DNA of the CDR3 is TGTGCCAGCAGCTTAAAGGGACAGGGGCCCTACGAGCAGTACTTC. It encodes CASSLKGQGPYEQYF. V is TRBV7-8 and J is TRBJ2-7, with 10 bases fitting TRBD1. The V gene end was trimmed by 2 bases and the J gene end by 2 bases; junction bases not matched to a gene: 3. Germline V CDR1 and CDR2: SGHVS, FQNEAQ. The CDR3 runs 15 residues.

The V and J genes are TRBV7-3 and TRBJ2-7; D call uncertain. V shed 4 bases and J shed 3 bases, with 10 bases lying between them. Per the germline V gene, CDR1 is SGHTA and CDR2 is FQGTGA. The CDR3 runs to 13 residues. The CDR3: CASSSQPGYEQYF. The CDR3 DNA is TGTGCCAGCAGCTCCCAACCCGGCTACGAGCAGTACTTC.

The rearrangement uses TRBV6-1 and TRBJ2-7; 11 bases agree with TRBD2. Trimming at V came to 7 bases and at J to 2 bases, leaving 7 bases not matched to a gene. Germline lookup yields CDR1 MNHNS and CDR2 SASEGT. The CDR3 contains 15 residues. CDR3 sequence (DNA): TGTGCCAGCACCTCGGGGACTAGCGGCACCTACGAGCAGTACTTC. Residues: CASTSGTSGTYEQYF.

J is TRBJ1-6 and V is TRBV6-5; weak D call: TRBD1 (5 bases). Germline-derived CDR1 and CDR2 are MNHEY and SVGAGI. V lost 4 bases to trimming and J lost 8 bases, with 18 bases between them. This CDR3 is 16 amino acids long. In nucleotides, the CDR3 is TGTGCCAGCAGTTCAAGGGGAGGGACCGACGATTCACCCCTCCACTTT. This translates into CASSSRGGTDDSPLHF.

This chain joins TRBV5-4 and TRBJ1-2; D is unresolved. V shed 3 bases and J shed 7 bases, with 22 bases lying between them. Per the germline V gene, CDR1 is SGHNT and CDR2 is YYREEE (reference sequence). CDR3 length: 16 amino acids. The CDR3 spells CASSCYYWESGCGYTF. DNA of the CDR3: TGTGCCAGCAGCTGTTACTATTGGGAGTCCGGGTGTGGCTACACCTTC.

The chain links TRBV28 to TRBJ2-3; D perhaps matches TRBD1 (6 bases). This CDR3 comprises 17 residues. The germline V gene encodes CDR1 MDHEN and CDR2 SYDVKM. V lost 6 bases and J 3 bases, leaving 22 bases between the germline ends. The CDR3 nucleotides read TGTGCCAGCAGCCCCCACCCGGGGACACGGGGAACAGATACGCAGTATTTT. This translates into CASSPHPGTRGTDTQYF.

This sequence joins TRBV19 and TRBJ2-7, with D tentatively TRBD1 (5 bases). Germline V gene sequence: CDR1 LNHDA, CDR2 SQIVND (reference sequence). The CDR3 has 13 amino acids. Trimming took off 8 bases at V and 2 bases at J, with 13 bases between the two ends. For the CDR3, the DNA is TGTGCCAGTGGGGCCCCGAACCCCTACGAGCAGTACTTC. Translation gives CASGAPNPYEQYF.

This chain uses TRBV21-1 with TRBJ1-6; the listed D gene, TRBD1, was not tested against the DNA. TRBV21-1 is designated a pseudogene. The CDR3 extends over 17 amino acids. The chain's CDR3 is CASSKELPRTANSPLHF. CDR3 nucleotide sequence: TGTGCCAGCAGCAAAGAACTCCCCCGGACAGCTAATTCACCCCTCCACTTT.

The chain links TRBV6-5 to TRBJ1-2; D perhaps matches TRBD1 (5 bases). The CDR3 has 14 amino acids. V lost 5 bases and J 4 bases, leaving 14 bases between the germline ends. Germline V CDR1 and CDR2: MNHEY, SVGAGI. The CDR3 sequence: CASSPPGVPYGYTF. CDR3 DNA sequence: TGTGCCAGCAGTCCCCCGGGGGTCCCCTATGGCTACACCTTC.

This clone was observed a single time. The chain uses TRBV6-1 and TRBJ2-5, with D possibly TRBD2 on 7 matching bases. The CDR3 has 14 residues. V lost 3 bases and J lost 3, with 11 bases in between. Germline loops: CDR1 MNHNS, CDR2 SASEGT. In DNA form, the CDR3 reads TGTGCCAGCAGTGAGCGGGGGCGCGAAGAGACCCAGTACTTC. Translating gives CASSERGREETQYF.

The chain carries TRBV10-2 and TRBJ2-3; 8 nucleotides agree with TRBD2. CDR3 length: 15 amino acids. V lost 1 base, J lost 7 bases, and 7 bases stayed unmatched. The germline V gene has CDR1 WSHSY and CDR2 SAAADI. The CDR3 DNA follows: TGCGCCAGCAGTGAGTTGGCGGGAGGTGGGAATACGCAGTATTTT. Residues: CASSELAGGGNTQYF.

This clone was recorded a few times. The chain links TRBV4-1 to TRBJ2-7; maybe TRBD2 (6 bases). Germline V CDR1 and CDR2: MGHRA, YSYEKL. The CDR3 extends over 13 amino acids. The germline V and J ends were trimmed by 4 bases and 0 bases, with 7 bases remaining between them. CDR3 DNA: TGCGCCAGCAGCCGGCGGGACTCCTACGAGCAGTACTTC. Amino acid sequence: CASSRRDSYEQYF.

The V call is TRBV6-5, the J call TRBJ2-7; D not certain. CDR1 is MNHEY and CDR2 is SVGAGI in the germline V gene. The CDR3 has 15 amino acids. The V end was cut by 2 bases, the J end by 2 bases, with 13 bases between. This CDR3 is CASSYAGFSPYEQYF. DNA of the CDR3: TGTGCCAGCAGTTACGCCGGGTTCTCCCCCTACGAGCAGTACTTC.